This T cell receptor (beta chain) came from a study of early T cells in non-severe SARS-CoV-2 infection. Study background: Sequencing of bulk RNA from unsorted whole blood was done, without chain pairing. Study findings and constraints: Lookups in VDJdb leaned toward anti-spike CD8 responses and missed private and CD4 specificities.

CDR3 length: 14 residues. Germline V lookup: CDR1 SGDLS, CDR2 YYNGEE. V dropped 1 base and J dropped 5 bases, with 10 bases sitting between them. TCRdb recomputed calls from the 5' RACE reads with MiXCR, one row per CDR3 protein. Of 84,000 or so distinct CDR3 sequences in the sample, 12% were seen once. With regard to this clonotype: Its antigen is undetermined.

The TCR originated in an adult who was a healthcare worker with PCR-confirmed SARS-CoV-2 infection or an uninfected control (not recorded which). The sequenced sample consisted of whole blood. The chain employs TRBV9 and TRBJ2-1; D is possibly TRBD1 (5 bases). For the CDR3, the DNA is TGTGCCAGCAGCGTATCAGGCAGGGACAATGAGCAGTTCTTC. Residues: CASSVSGRDNEQFF. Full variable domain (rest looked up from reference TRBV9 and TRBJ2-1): DSGVTQTPKHLITATGQRVTLRCSPRSGDLSVYWYQQSLDQGLQFLIQYYNGEERAKGNILERFSAQQFPDLHSELNLSSLELGDSALYFCASSVSGRDNEQFFGPGTRLTVL.